This TCR beta chain was sequenced in a study of T cells in localized non-small cell lung cancer. From germline, CDR1 is LGHNA and CDR2 YSLEER. V was shortened by 1 base and J by 0 bases, with 15 bases between the two germline ends. CDR3 size: 18 residues. Regarding the study as a whole: Uninvolved adjacent lung had higher T cell clonality than tumor and all other tissues. Median roughly 57 top-100 tumor clones were shared with paired adjacent lung. A denser population of T cells in blood accompanied longer overall survival. Sequencing was restricted to one tumor region; therefore, heterogeneity remains possible.

This clone was observed once. Its matching antigen is unknown. Generated by immunoSEQ multiplex PCR, the TCRdb table keeps only in-frame clones and is missing some. In the table there are approximately 76,000 clones, around 82% of which are singletons. This sample comprised peripheral blood, obtained before any cancer treatment. This chain joins TRBV4-3 and TRBJ1-4; tentative D call: TRBD1 (6 bases). The source of this sequence is a female donor of 60 years or more with stage I lung adenocarcinoma. The CDR3 region is CASSQAWYRATTNEKLFF. CDR3 bases: TGCGCCAGCAGCCAAGCCTGGTACAGGGCAACAACTAATGAAAAACTGTTTTTT.